This T cell receptor beta chain was sequenced during a study of blood T cell repertoires in COVID-19. The overall study: Both acute and convalescent COVID-19 samples were obtained from the United States, Italy and Spain. The analysed material was cDNA or gDNA that came from T cells, B-cell-depleted T cells, or PBMCs.

Germline V gene lookup returns CDR1 MDHEN and CDR2 SYDVKM. There are 12 residues in the CDR3. Trimming took off 8 bases at V and 3 bases at J, with 11 bases between the two ends. As originally analysed: Using reference gene primer amplification, nucleated cell counts were estimated. Profiling relied on immunoSEQ multiplex PCR, and the TCRdb table lists in-frame clones only, not all of them. The V and J calls and clone size are taken from that table; D and trimming were inferred from the DNA. The table records some 62,000 clones, about 88% of them present only once. The specimen sequenced was peripheral blood. This receptor was taken from a human donor in a cohort sampled during active COVID-19. This chain joins TRBV28 and TRBJ2-7; TRBD2 might be the D (6 bases). CDR3: CASGLANYEQYF. The CDR3 bases are TGTGCCAGCGGCCTAGCGAACTACGAGCAGTACTTC.